The rows below give T cell receptor beta chains drawn from one sample of a study of blood T cells in healthy people across ages. TCRdb analysed the 5' RACE reads with MiXCR anew, one entry per CDR3 protein. The sample lists some 1.7 million distinct CDR3 sequences, over 25% occurring once. The sequencing input was blood. The receptors here all came from a woman aged 25-40 years in good health. Both conserved end residues are part of each CDR3. D genes are given only for firm matches. Clone size is given for some rows only: seen once, a few or many times, or a class if the clone is expanded.

D gene: .
J gene: TRBJ1-4
clone size: few
V gene: TRBV5-5
CDR3 DNA: TGTGCCAGCAGCTTTGGGACGGCCAATGAAAAACTGTTTTTT
CDR3 protein: CASSFGTANEKLFF

D gene: .
J gene: TRBJ2-1
clone size: few
V gene: TRBV7-2
CDR3 DNA: TGTGCCAGCAGCTCCCCGGGGGTAACCAATGAGCAGTTCTTC
CDR3 protein: CASSSPGVTNEQFF

D gene: TRBD2
J gene: TRBJ2-5
clone size: many
V gene: TRBV5-1
CDR3 DNA: TGCGCCAGCAGCCCAGGGACTAGCGGACAAGAGACCCAGTACTTC
CDR3 protein: CASSPGTSGQETQYF

D gene: TRBD2
J gene: TRBJ2-3
clone size: many
V gene: TRBV5-5
CDR3 DNA: TGTGCCAGCAGGGGAGGGGCCCGCACAGATACGCAGTATTTT
CDR3 protein: CASRGGARTDTQYF

D gene: .
J gene: TRBJ2-1
clone size: few
V gene: TRBV3-1
CDR3 DNA: TGTGCCAGCAGCCAAGATTTCACATTTCGGCAGTTCTTC
CDR3 protein: CASSQDFTFRQFF

D gene: .
J gene: TRBJ1-2
clone size: .
V gene: TRBV5-1
CDR3 DNA: TGCGCCAGCAGGCAGACTACTCTCTATGGCTACACCTTC
CDR3 protein: CASRQTTLYGYTF

D gene: .
J gene: TRBJ2-3
clone size: .
V gene: TRBV10-3
CDR3 DNA: TGTACCATCAGTGGAGGGGATACGCAGTATTTT
CDR3 protein: CTISGGDTQYF

D gene: .
J gene: TRBJ1-3
clone size: .
V gene: TRBV7-9
CDR3 DNA: TGTGCCAGCCGAACCTCGGACGGGCCAGCCTCTGGAAACACCATATATTTT
CDR3 protein: CASRTSDGPASGNTIYF

D gene: .
J gene: TRBJ2-1
clone size: .
V gene: TRBV7-6
CDR3 DNA: TGTGCCAGCAGCTTAATTACCGCTACCTACAATGAGCAGTTCTTC
CDR3 protein: CASSLITATYNEQFF

D gene: .
J gene: TRBJ1-4
clone size: .
V gene: TRBV9
CDR3 DNA: TGTGCCAGCAGCGTAGCTACGGCGGGGGCTGGAGATGAAAAACTGTTTTTT
CDR3 protein: CASSVATAGAGDEKLFF

D gene: .
J gene: TRBJ2-5
clone size: many
V gene: TRBV6-6
CDR3 DNA: TGTGCCAGCAGTACTCCAGGCGGGGCACGGGGGGAGACCCAGTACTTC
CDR3 protein: CASSTPGGARGETQYF

D gene: TRBD1
J gene: TRBJ1-2
clone size: few
V gene: TRBV20-1
CDR3 DNA: TGCAGTGCTAGAGATCGGGACAGGGGATATAGTGGCTACACCTTC
CDR3 protein: CSARDRDRGYSGYTF

D gene: .
J gene: TRBJ2-5
clone size: many
V gene: TRBV29-1
CDR3 DNA: TGCAGCGTTGAGCGGCAGGGCGGGGAGACCCAGTACTTC
CDR3 protein: CSVERQGGETQYF

D gene: .
J gene: TRBJ2-7
clone size: .
V gene: TRBV7-9
CDR3 DNA: TGTGCCAGCAGCCCAACTACTAGAAACCTCTACGAGCAGTACTTC
CDR3 protein: CASSPTTRNLYEQYF

D gene: .
J gene: TRBJ2-1
clone size: few
V gene: TRBV29-1
CDR3 DNA: TGCAGCATTGGAGAGGGGTACAATGAGCAGTTCTTC
CDR3 protein: CSIGEGYNEQFF

D gene: TRBD2
J gene: TRBJ2-3
clone size: .
V gene: TRBV20-1
CDR3 DNA: TGCAGTGCTACACGATGGACTAGCGACACAGATACGCAGTATTTT
CDR3 protein: CSATRWTSDTDTQYF

D gene: .
J gene: TRBJ1-5
clone size: .
V gene: TRBV12-3/TRBV12-4
CDR3 DNA: TGTGCCAGCAGTTTAGCGAGGCGTTCTCAGCCCCAGCATTTT
CDR3 protein: CASSLARRSQPQHF

D gene: .
J gene: TRBJ2-1
clone size: many
V gene: TRBV7-9
CDR3 DNA: TGTGCCAGCAGCTCCAGGGGGGCTGGAGTGAGCAATGAGCAGTTCTTC
CDR3 protein: CASSSRGAGVSNEQFF

D gene: TRBD1
J gene: TRBJ2-7
clone size: .
V gene: TRBV12-3/TRBV12-4
CDR3 DNA: TGTGCCAGCAGTTTTGGGGACAGGGAAGGCGAGCAGTACTTC
CDR3 protein: CASSFGDREGEQYF

D gene: .
J gene: TRBJ2-3
clone size: .
V gene: TRBV7-9
CDR3 DNA: TGTGCCAGCAGCTATGAGGGGGGCACGCAGTATTTT
CDR3 protein: CASSYEGGTQYF

D gene: .
J gene: TRBJ1-5
clone size: many
V gene: TRBV29-1
CDR3 DNA: TGCAGCGTTGAAGTGGGGTCAGGACAGCCCCAGCATTTT
CDR3 protein: CSVEVGSGQPQHF

D gene: TRBD2
J gene: TRBJ2-1
clone size: .
V gene: TRBV24-1
CDR3 DNA: TGTGCCACCAGTGAAGGGACTAGGGGTGGTCGAAATGAGCAGTTCTTC
CDR3 protein: CATSEGTRGGRNEQFF

D gene: .
J gene: TRBJ1-5
clone size: few
V gene: TRBV9
CDR3 DNA: TGTGCCAGCAGCGTGGGGTCCGCGGGTCAGCCCCAGCATTTT
CDR3 protein: CASSVGSAGQPQHF

D gene: .
J gene: TRBJ2-1
clone size: .
V gene: TRBV11-2
CDR3 DNA: TGTGCCAGCAGCTTAGGGGGTCACCCTGAGCAGTTCTTC
CDR3 protein: CASSLGGHPEQFF

D gene: TRBD2
J gene: TRBJ2-7
clone size: many
V gene: TRBV7-2
CDR3 DNA: TGTGCCAGCAGCTTATTAAGCGCGGGAGGGCCCAGCGAGCAGTACTTC
CDR3 protein: CASSLLSAGGPSEQYF

D gene: TRBD2
J gene: TRBJ2-5
clone size: once
V gene: TRBV7-2
CDR3 DNA: TGTGCCAGCAGCCGGGGGCTAGCGGGAGGCGGGGAGCTGTACTTC
CDR3 protein: CASSRGLAGGGELYF

D gene: .
J gene: TRBJ2-7
clone size: few
V gene: TRBV19
CDR3 DNA: TGTGCCAGTATAGATTGGGGAAGTAAGACCCACGAGCAGTACTTC
CDR3 protein: CASIDWGSKTHEQYF

D gene: .
J gene: TRBJ1-2
clone size: many
V gene: TRBV6-5
CDR3 DNA: TGTGCCAGCAGTTACGACGGGAACTATGGCTACACCTTC
CDR3 protein: CASSYDGNYGYTF

D gene: TRBD1
J gene: TRBJ1-1
clone size: few
V gene: TRBV6-2/TRBV6-3
CDR3 DNA: TGTGCCAGCAGTCTCACAGGGGCCGGGAACACTGAAGCTTTCTTT
CDR3 protein: CASSLTGAGNTEAFF

D gene: .
J gene: TRBJ2-2
clone size: few
V gene: TRBV7-8
CDR3 DNA: TGTGCCAGCAGCTTATGGGTCGGGAACACCGGGGAGCTGTTTTTT
CDR3 protein: CASSLWVGNTGELFF

D gene: TRBD1
J gene: TRBJ2-3
clone size: many
V gene: TRBV9
CDR3 DNA: TGTGCCAGCAGCGTAGCAACAGGGGAGTGGGATACGCAGTATTTT
CDR3 protein: CASSVATGEWDTQYF

D gene: .
J gene: TRBJ1-2
clone size: few
V gene: TRBV28
CDR3 DNA: TGTGCCAGCTGTGGGGATCCGGTCTATGGCTACACCTTC
CDR3 protein: CASCGDPVYGYTF

D gene: .
J gene: TRBJ1-1
clone size: .
V gene: TRBV9
CDR3 DNA: TGTGCCAGCAGCGTAGATGGGGGAGGGGGTACTGAAGCTTTCTTT
CDR3 protein: CASSVDGGGGTEAFF

D gene: .
J gene: TRBJ1-1
clone size: .
V gene: TRBV6-5
CDR3 DNA: TGTGCCAGCAGGCCTTACCCGGGCGGCGTGAACACTGAAGCTTTCTTT
CDR3 protein: CASRPYPGGVNTEAFF

D gene: TRBD2
J gene: TRBJ2-1
clone size: many
V gene: TRBV12-3/TRBV12-4
CDR3 DNA: TGTGCCAGCATTACGGGGGGGCCGGAGACCTACAATGAGCAGTTCTTC
CDR3 protein: CASITGGPETYNEQFF

D gene: .
J gene: TRBJ2-3
clone size: .
V gene: TRBV5-1
CDR3 DNA: TGCACCAGCAGCTTGGGAGCGGTTGGCGGCACAGATACGCAGTATTTT
CDR3 protein: CTSSLGAVGGTDTQYF

D gene: TRBD2
J gene: TRBJ2-1
clone size: .
V gene: TRBV4-1
CDR3 DNA: TGCGCCAGCAGCCAAGCGGGACTAGCGGATAACAATGAGCAGTTCTTC
CDR3 protein: CASSQAGLADNNEQFF

D gene: .
J gene: TRBJ1-2
clone size: many
V gene: TRBV7-2
CDR3 DNA: TGTGCCAGCAGCTGGGACACCAATGGCTACACCTTC
CDR3 protein: CASSWDTNGYTF

D gene: .
J gene: TRBJ1-4
clone size: .
V gene: TRBV7-9
CDR3 DNA: TGTGCCAGCAGCCCGGAAGGGGATTACGGAGAAAAACTGTTTTTT
CDR3 protein: CASSPEGDYGEKLFF

D gene: TRBD1
J gene: TRBJ1-6
clone size: .
V gene: TRBV20-1
CDR3 DNA: TGCAGTGCTAGAGAACAGGGGGCGCCCATCTATAATTCACCCCTCCACTTT
CDR3 protein: CSAREQGAPIYNSPLHF

D gene: TRBD2
J gene: TRBJ2-3
clone size: .
V gene: TRBV20-1
CDR3 DNA: TGCAGTGCTAGAGCTCCCGGGGCTAGCGGAGATACGCAGTATTTT
CDR3 protein: CSARAPGASGDTQYF

D gene: .
J gene: TRBJ2-7
clone size: .
V gene: TRBV27
CDR3 DNA: TGTGCCAGCACTACACTGGCGGGACAGAGCCACTACGTGCAGTACTTC
CDR3 protein: CASTTLAGQSHYVQYF

D gene: .
J gene: TRBJ2-5
clone size: .
V gene: TRBV14
CDR3 DNA: TGTGCCAGCAGCCAAGTCCTTTTAGAAGAGACCCAGTACTTC
CDR3 protein: CASSQVLLEETQYF

D gene: TRBD1
J gene: TRBJ2-5
clone size: .
V gene: TRBV2
CDR3 DNA: TGTGCCAGCACTCTCCTGGACAGGGCGGAGACCCAGTACTTC
CDR3 protein: CASTLLDRAETQYF

D gene: .
J gene: TRBJ2-4
clone size: .
V gene: TRBV4-1
CDR3 DNA: TGCGCCAGCAGCCCGGGGACAGCTCGCGGGGGAGGCAAAAACATTCAGTACTTC
CDR3 protein: CASSPGTARGGGKNIQYF

D gene: .
J gene: TRBJ2-5
clone size: few
V gene: TRBV5-1
CDR3 DNA: TGCGCCAGCACCGCCAAAGGGAGCCCTCCCTCCGAGGCCCAGTACTTC
CDR3 protein: CASTAKGSPPSEAQYF

D gene: .
J gene: TRBJ1-3
clone size: few
V gene: TRBV27
CDR3 DNA: TGTGCCAGCAAACAAGGAAACTCTGGAAACACCATATATTTT
CDR3 protein: CASKQGNSGNTIYF

D gene: .
J gene: TRBJ2-7
clone size: many
V gene: TRBV29-1
CDR3 DNA: TGCAGCGTTGGGGTGCAGGGGGAGCAGTACTTC
CDR3 protein: CSVGVQGEQYF

D gene: .
J gene: TRBJ2-6
clone size: .
V gene: TRBV5-1
CDR3 DNA: TGCGCCAGCAGCTTGGTGTTTGGGGCCAACGTCCTGACTTTC
CDR3 protein: CASSLVFGANVLTF

D gene: .
J gene: TRBJ1-5
clone size: .
V gene: TRBV20-1
CDR3 DNA: TGCAGTGCTAGAGCCGCGCCGAGCAATCAGCCCCAGCATTTT
CDR3 protein: CSARAAPSNQPQHF

D gene: .
J gene: TRBJ2-1
clone size: .
V gene: TRBV11-2
CDR3 DNA: TGTGCCAGCAGAATGATTGGGAGCAATAAGCAGTTCTTC
CDR3 protein: CASRMIGSNKQFF

D gene: .
J gene: TRBJ2-7
clone size: few
V gene: TRBV7-9
CDR3 DNA: TGTGCCAGCAGCTTTAGTGGGAGACAGACCTACGAGCAGTACTTC
CDR3 protein: CASSFSGRQTYEQYF